This entry lists 30 T cell receptor beta chains sequenced from one sample in a study of control samples from healthy donors and cancer patients (dated by TCRdb to the early 2020s). Library method: the immunoSEQ multiplex PCR assay. TCRdb obtained this table from immuneACCESS and retained in-frame rearrangements with V and J assigned. These tables miss some clones; where compared with another copy, unresolved V genes account for less than half of the shortfall, and the remainder is unexplained. The sample table records some 140,000 clones; 80% to 95% of these occur just once. Around 11% of the sample is held by the ten biggest clonotypes. The sample was blood. All receptors derive from a man younger than 40 in good health.

The table lists this clone with a count of one. The gene calls are TRBV12-3 or TRBV12-4 and TRBJ2-7; 8 bases align to TRBD1. The CDR3 sequence is 13 residues long. Trimming cost V 6 bases and J 6 bases; bases outside gene matches: 7. Here the CDR3 reads CASRNQGAPEQYF. CDR3 sequence (DNA): TGTGCCAGCAGAAACCAGGGGGCGCCCGAGCAGTACTTC.

The chain recombines TRBV24-1 with TRBJ1-1; a weak D match, TRBD1 (6 bases). Trimming removed 4 bases at V and 1 base at J, with 12 bases between. Germline CDR1 reads KGHDR; CDR2 reads SFDVKD. The CDR3 runs to 15 residues. The CDR3 bases are TGTGCCACCAGTGAAGCCGGGACAAGGAACACTGAAGCTTTCTTT. It codes for CATSEAGTRNTEAFF.

The rearrangement uses TRBV4-2 and TRBJ2-5, with 10 positions matching TRBD2. CDR1 and CDR2 from the germline V gene are LGHNA and YNFKEQ. The CDR3 is made up of 16 amino acids. The trim removed 4 bases at V and 4 bases at J, leaving 9 bases unmatched. CDR3: CASSPRLAGTRETQYF. The CDR3, as DNA: TGTGCCAGCAGCCCACGACTAGCGGGTACTCGAGAGACCCAGTACTTC.

This chain connects TRBV7-9 to TRBJ1-4; tentatively, D is TRBD1 (5 bases). This CDR3 has 12 residues. V was clipped by 2 bases and J by 8 bases, with 6 bases between them. Germline values: CDR1 SEHNR, CDR2 FQNEAQ (reference sequence). The CDR3 region has the DNA TGTGCCAGCAGCTTACAGGGAGAAAAACTGTTTTTT. It is translated as CASSLQGEKLFF.

The rearrangement links TRBV29-1 to TRBJ2-2; TRBD2 might be the D (5 bases). The CDR3 has 13 amino acids. Germline-derived CDR1 and CDR2 are SQVTM and ANQGSEA. CDR3 bases: TGCGCGGGTAGTGGGCTAAACACCGGGGAGCTGTTTTTT. This gives the protein CAGSGLNTGELFF.

The gene calls are TRBV7-8 and TRBJ2-1; D is perhaps TRBD2 (6 bases). Germline loops: CDR1 SGHVS, CDR2 FQNEAQ. CDR3 length: 13 amino acids. Trimming pared 1 base from V and 5 bases from J, leaving 6 bases between. Written as DNA, the CDR3 is TGTGCCAGCAGCTTAGGGACTAACAATGAGCAGTTCTTC. This codes for CASSLGTNNEQFF.

A single count supports this clone. The J gene is TRBJ2-3, the V gene TRBV24-1, with 8 bases fitting TRBD2. Germline V lookup: CDR1 KGHDR, CDR2 SFDVKD. With 9 bases clipped from V and 6 bases from J, the junction kept 13 bases outside the gene matches. This CDR3 has 15 amino acids. CDR3 residues: CATSPGGGRADTQYF. CDR3 DNA sequence: TGTGCCACCTCCCCGGGGGGGGGCAGGGCTGATACGCAGTATTTT.

The chain employs TRBV5-4 and TRBJ2-1; 9 nucleotides line up with TRBD2. V gave up 0 bases and J gave up 4 bases; unmatched junction bases: 5. Germline CDR1 is SGHNT and CDR2 is YYREEE (reference sequence). The CDR3 contains 16 residues. The CDR3 sequence: CASSLVPSGVYNEQFF. CDR3 in DNA: TGTGCCAGCAGCTTGGTCCCTAGCGGGGTATACAATGAGCAGTTCTTC.

The V and J genes are TRBV2 and TRBJ2-6; no clear D. CDR3 size: 14 residues. CDR1 and CDR2 (germline): SNHLY, FYNNEI. Trimming removed 5 bases from V and 0 bases from J, with 5 bases in between. The DNA of the CDR3 is TGTGCCAGCAGTCCGGGCTCTGGGGCCAACGTCCTGACTTTC. This codes for CASSPGSGANVLTF.

This chain uses TRBV7-8 with TRBJ1-1; TRBD1 might be the D (5 bases). The CDR3 extends over 16 amino acids. Germline lookup yields CDR1 SGHVS and CDR2 FQNEAQ. V shed 0 bases and J shed 4 bases, with 15 bases lying between them. CDR3 protein: CASSLAGREGFTEAFF. CDR3 sequence (DNA): TGTGCCAGCAGCTTAGCCGGGAGGGAGGGGTTCACTGAAGCTTTCTTT. The variable domain in full, completed from reference TRBV7-8 and TRBJ1-1, reads GAGVSQSPRYKVAKRGQDVALRCDPISGHVSLFWYQQALGQGPEFLTYFQNEAQLDKSGLPSDRFFAERPEGSVSTLKIQRTQQEDSAVYLCASSLAGREGFTEAFFGQGTRLTVV.

The CDR3 sequence is CASSFQQGPNSPLHF. The CDR3 bases are TGTGCCAGCAGCTTTCAACAGGGGCCAAATTCACCCCTCCACTTT. The chain is built from TRBV7-8 and TRBJ1-6; 7 bases map to TRBD1. With 3 bases clipped from V and 7 bases from J, the junction kept 6 bases outside the gene matches. The CDR3 has 15 residues. The V gene's germline CDR1 is SGHVS and CDR2 FQNEAQ.

J is TRBJ2-2 and V is TRBV12-5; D is uncertain. The CDR3 is 18 residues long. Germline V CDR1 and CDR2: LGHNT, FRNRAP. The V end was cut by 1 base, the J end by 3 bases, with 18 bases between. The CDR3 region is CASGLALRIQVDTGELFF. CDR3 DNA: TGTGCTAGTGGTTTGGCCCTGAGGATCCAGGTGGACACCGGGGAGCTGTTTTTT.

This clone was recorded once. This sequence joins TRBV6-1 and TRBJ2-3, with 7 bases identical to TRBD2. Germline lookup yields CDR1 MNHNS and CDR2 SASEGT. The junction had 20 bases not matched to a gene; V was cut back by 4 bases and J by 10 bases. This CDR3 is built from 17 residues. The CDR3 region has the DNA TGTGCCAGCAGTGGCTGGGGGGAGGGGCACACAGGTCTGGCGCAGTATTTT. This sequence encodes CASSGWGEGHTGLAQYF.

The V call is TRBV3-1 (or the pseudogene TRBV3-2), the J call TRBJ1-6, with a tentative D call TRBD1 (6 bases). The V end was cut by 5 bases, the J end by 9 bases, with 14 bases between. In germline, CDR1 is LGHDT, CDR2 YNNKEL (reference sequence). This CDR3 region has 14 residues. The CDR3 DNA reads as TGTGCCAGCAGCTTACAGGGTTTCGGTTCACCCCTCCACTTT. Its protein is CASSLQGFGSPLHF.

The V gene is TRBV19, the J gene TRBJ1-5, with a weak D call TRBD1 (6 bases). This CDR3 is built from 13 residues. V was pared by 7 bases and J by 5 bases, with 12 bases between. Germline lookup yields CDR1 LNHDA and CDR2 SQIVND (reference sequence). The CDR3 loop reads CASKGGAYQPQHF. The CDR3 region has the DNA TGTGCCAGTAAAGGGGGGGCCTATCAGCCCCAGCATTTT.

The chain has TRBV9 and TRBJ2-7; no definite D call. V was trimmed by 0 bases and J by 0 bases, leaving 7 bases between them. The CDR3 runs 14 residues. Germline assignment: CDR1 SGDLS and CDR2 YYNGEE. The CDR3 bases are TGTGCCAGCAGCGTAGGTCAGACCTCCTACGAGCAGTACTTC. Translating gives CASSVGQTSYEQYF.

The chain is built from TRBV6-5 and TRBJ1-5, with 10 bases matching TRBD1. J gave up 7 bases and V 5 bases, and 5 bases lay outside the gene matches. This CDR3 is built from 14 residues. The germline CDR1 and CDR2 sequences are MNHEY and SVGAGI. This chain's CDR3 is CASSTRTGGQPQHF. The DNA of the CDR3 is TGTGCCAGCAGTACCCGGACAGGGGGACAGCCCCAGCATTTT.

The chain uses TRBV7-3 and TRBJ2-1; the D gene is possibly TRBD2 (5 bases). Trimming removed 2 bases from V and 4 bases from J, with 12 bases in between. This CDR3 is 15 amino acids long. The germline CDR1 and CDR2 sequences are SGHTA and FQGTGA. The CDR3 loop is CASSLGSSIYNEQFF. The CDR3 DNA reads TGTGCCAGCAGCTTAGGATCTAGCATTTACAATGAGCAGTTCTTC.

The chain employs TRBV4-2 and TRBJ2-2; D unresolved. The germline gives CDR1 LGHNA, CDR2 YNFKEQ. This CDR3 is 17 amino acids long. Trimming cost V 0 bases and J 4 bases, with 15 bases left between them. The CDR3 reads CASSQDVGTQSTGELFF. The CDR3 DNA follows: TGTGCCAGCAGCCAAGATGTCGGAACTCAGAGCACCGGGGAGCTGTTTTTT.

This rearrangement joins TRBV4-2 to TRBJ2-1; weak D call: TRBD1 (5 bases). The V gene's germline CDR1 is LGHNA and CDR2 YNFKEQ. Between the trimmed V and J ends, which lost 1 base and 5 bases, there was a span of 9 bases. The CDR3 is 14 amino acids. The CDR3, as DNA: TGTGCCAGCAGCCAAGTGGACACCCACAATGAGCAGTTCTTC. Its translation is CASSQVDTHNEQFF.

The rearrangement joins TRBV3-1 (or the pseudogene TRBV3-2) to TRBJ1-2; maybe TRBD1 (5 bases). The CDR3 is made up of 12 amino acids. V was clipped by 3 bases and J by 5 bases, with 7 bases between them. Germline loops: CDR1 LGHDT, CDR2 YNNKEL (reference sequence). CDR3 sequence: CASSQGLYGYTF. DNA for the CDR3: TGTGCCAGCAGCCAGGGGCTGTATGGCTACACCTTC.

V usage is TRBV9 and J usage is TRBJ1-3; no clear D. The CDR3 extends over 18 amino acids. V was pared by 0 bases and J by 0 bases, with 16 bases between. The V gene's germline CDR1 is SGDLS and CDR2 YYNGEE. The DNA for the CDR3 is TGTGCCAGCAGCGTAGACGTCAACCCCGTCCTCTCTGGAAACACCATATATTTT. Protein: CASSVDVNPVLSGNTIYF.

The rearrangement links TRBV11-3 to TRBJ2-7; D tentatively fits TRBD1 or TRBD2 (6 bases each). The V end was cut by 5 bases, the J end by 2 bases, with 13 bases between. This CDR3 is 14 amino acids long. CDR1 is SGHNT, CDR2 YENEEA, per germline. CDR3 sequence reads: CASSTRGDPYEQYF. CDR3 DNA: TGTGCCAGCAGCACGAGGGGGGACCCCTACGAGCAGTACTTC.

This chain connects TRBV6-5 to TRBJ1-5; D is undetermined. CDR1 and CDR2 from the germline V gene are MNHEY and SVGAGI. Trimming shortened V by 0 bases and J by 5 bases, and 8 bases separated the two germline ends. The CDR3 totals 14 residues. CDR3 bases: TGTGCCAGCAGTTACTCGGGCAGCCATCAGCCCCAGCATTTT. As protein: CASSYSGSHQPQHF.

The chain recombines TRBV4-1 with TRBJ2-7; D remains unclear. The CDR3 spans 16 residues. Trimming removed 4 bases at V and 2 bases at J, with 18 bases between. The germline gives CDR1 MGHRA, CDR2 YSYEKL. The DNA for the CDR3 is TGCGCCAGCAGCCTCCAATCTAGAGCCACTACCTACGAGCAGTACTTC. Its protein is CASSLQSRATTYEQYF.

V gene TRBV7-2 combines with J gene TRBJ2-4; the match to TRBD1 covers 11 bases. Trimming cost V 5 bases and J 0 bases; bases outside gene matches: 6. CDR3 length equals 17 residues. Germline CDR1 reads SGHTA; CDR2 reads FQGNSA. The CDR3 sequence: CASSAGTGGSAKNIQYF. DNA for the CDR3: TGTGCCAGCAGCGCCGGGACAGGGGGGTCAGCCAAAAACATTCAGTACTTC.

This chain joins TRBV2 and TRBJ2-7; a possible D gene is TRBD2 (7 bases). CDR1 SNHLY and CDR2 FYNNEI come from the germline V gene. With 8 bases removed from V and 5 bases from J, the gap between germline ends came to 25 bases. CDR3 length: 16 amino acids. CDR3 residues: CASARGGNRDVNEQYF. The CDR3 DNA is TGTGCCAGCGCAAGGGGGGGGAACAGGGACGTCAACGAGCAGTACTTC.

A few counts support this clone. The CDR3 is CASTATVTDTQYF. Written as DNA, the CDR3 is TGTGCCAGCACTGCGACAGTCACAGATACGCAGTATTTT. This rearrangement joins TRBV6-5 to TRBJ2-3; a weak D match, TRBD1 (5 bases). CDR1 and CDR2 from the germline V gene are MNHEY and SVGAGI. V lost 7 bases and J lost 2, with 10 bases in between. The CDR3 loop spans 13 amino acids.

The chain carries TRBV11-3 and TRBJ1-6; 7 positions agree with TRBD1. CDR3 size: 14 residues. CDR1 SGHNT and CDR2 YENEEA come from the germline V gene. Germline trimming cut 5 bases from V and 7 bases from J; bases unmatched to any gene: 5. CDR3 DNA sequence: TGTGCCAGCAGCCAGGGGGTACGAAATTCACCCCTCCACTTT. The encoded protein is CASSQGVRNSPLHF.

In the case of this clone: Additional DNA sequences in this sample encode the identical CDR3. The chain couples TRBV2 to TRBJ1-6; no clear D. This CDR3 has 17 residues. Per germline, CDR1 SNHLY and CDR2 FYNNEI. V was cut by 3 bases and J by 0 bases, with 12 bases left in between. The CDR3 loop is CASSDWVLSSYNSPLHF. CDR3 nucleotides: TGTGCCAGCAGTGATTGGGTTCTCAGCTCCTATAATTCACCCCTCCACTTT.